The clone carrying this T cell receptor (beta chain) was seen a handful of times. With a J-beta primer mix and a sample-barcoded 5' primer, a second PCR ran about 7 to 12 cycles. TCRdb recomputed calls from the 5' RACE reads with MiXCR, one row per CDR3 protein. Of some 1.5 million distinct CDR3 sequences in the sample, roughly 28% were seen once. Per germline, CDR1 SGHRS and CDR2 YFSETQ. Trimming took off 4 bases at V and 2 bases at J, with 12 bases between the two ends. The CDR3 is 15 residues long. This entry is derived from a study of blood T cells in healthy people across ages. This sequence originates from a woman between 25 and 40 years old in good health. The specimen was blood. The V call is TRBV5-1, the J call TRBJ2-2; no clear D. The CDR3 nucleotides are TGCGCCAGCAGCCCCACCCACCAAAACACCGGGGAGCTGTTTTTT. Translation gives CASSPTHQNTGELFF.